This T cell receptor (beta chain) was sequenced during a study of T cells in tuberculosis (dated by TCRdb to 2017 to 2018). Background for the entire study: To characterize T cells specific for the mycobacterial lipid antigen glucose monomycolate (GMM), the study used CD1B tetramers together with high-throughput TCR immunosequencing.

Results and caveats for the whole study, not just this receptor: T cells binding the CD1B-GMM tetramer with low affinity may have been missed by the stringent sort gate.

From cysteine to phenylalanine, the CDR3 is 15 amino acids long. Kept here is only the CDR3 DNA, which spans 45 bases and is read in frame from base 1. For CDR1 and CDR2, the germline V gene lists SGHAT and FQNNGV. Thawed, overnight-rested PBMC were stained with GMM-loaded CD1B tetramer, a Live/Dead dye and anti-CD3, then sorted on a FACS Aria II. CD1B tetramers were loaded with C32 glucose monomycolate purified from Rhodococcus equi. Before cryopreservation, the PBMC used for tetramer sorting had been depleted of CD14-expressing monocytes as part of a separate study. From each donor, approximately 98,000 tetramer-negative cells were sorted and were analyzed alongside the tetramer-positive cells. GMM-loaded CD1B tetramers were used to sort antigen-specific T cells from a few healthy South African adults. On this clone: The sample holds no much larger clone one base away, and base qualities are not on file.

Because TCR-alpha and TCR-beta chains were sequenced unpaired, no chain pairing information was available. TCR libraries were generated with the immunoSEQ multiplex PCR assay, using TCR-beta and/or TCR-alpha/delta assays for each sample. Amplified TCR libraries were sequenced on the Illumina high-throughput platform. The paper's processing steps were these. Clustering and dimensionality reduction relied on pairwise TCRdist distances among GMM-specific receptors from T cells that were either sorted ex vivo or expanded in vitro. Sequence motifs defined by gene usage and CDR3 content were checked for enrichment by comparing tetramer-positive and tetramer-negative populations. TCRdb took this table from immuneACCESS and kept in-frame rearrangements with V and J called. Such tables lack part of the clones; where checked against another copy, unresolved V genes explain under half of the gap, and the rest is unexplained. V, J and clone size derive from that table, while D and trimming were established from the DNA sequence. The sample table lists approximately 60,000 clones, around 81% of them with a count of one. More than 10% of the sample comes from the top ten.

The clonotype originates from an adult woman with latent tuberculosis. The chain links TRBV11-2 with TRBJ2-5; 7 bases in between match TRBD2. The end of the DNA fits TRBJ2-7 better, so the J call may be wrong. Sequenced: CD1b-GMM tetramer-negative cells sorted from PBMCs. The cell subset or site label of this sample denotes: T cells not binding CD1B-GMM tetramer, sorted from same donor. In nucleotides, the sequence is TGTGCCAGCGGGGAGGGTTATTGGGGCTCCTACGAGCAGTACTTC. This is translated as CASGEGYWGSYEQYF.